This T cell receptor (beta chain) was captured by sequencing in a study of blood T cell repertoires in COVID-19. The germline CDR1 and CDR2 sequences are MDHEN and SYDVKM. The junction had 9 bases not matched to a gene; V was cut back by 1 base and J by 2 bases. This CDR3 comprises 19 residues. As originally analysed: Cell counts per sample came from amplifying reference gene primers. TCRdb's table, derived via immunoSEQ multiplex PCR, lists solely in-frame clones and lacks some. V, J and clone size derive from that table, while D and trimming were established from the DNA sequence. In the table there are around 84,000 clones, around 80% of which are singletons.

Source material: peripheral blood. This TCR was recovered from an elderly man with active or convalescent COVID-19. The J gene is TRBJ2-3, the V gene TRBV28; TRBD2 matches 13 bases. The CDR3 coding sequence is TGTGCCAGCAGTTTATTACTAGCGGGAGGGCCAGGAGACACAGATACGCAGTATTTT. Its protein product is CASSLLLAGGPGDTDTQYF.